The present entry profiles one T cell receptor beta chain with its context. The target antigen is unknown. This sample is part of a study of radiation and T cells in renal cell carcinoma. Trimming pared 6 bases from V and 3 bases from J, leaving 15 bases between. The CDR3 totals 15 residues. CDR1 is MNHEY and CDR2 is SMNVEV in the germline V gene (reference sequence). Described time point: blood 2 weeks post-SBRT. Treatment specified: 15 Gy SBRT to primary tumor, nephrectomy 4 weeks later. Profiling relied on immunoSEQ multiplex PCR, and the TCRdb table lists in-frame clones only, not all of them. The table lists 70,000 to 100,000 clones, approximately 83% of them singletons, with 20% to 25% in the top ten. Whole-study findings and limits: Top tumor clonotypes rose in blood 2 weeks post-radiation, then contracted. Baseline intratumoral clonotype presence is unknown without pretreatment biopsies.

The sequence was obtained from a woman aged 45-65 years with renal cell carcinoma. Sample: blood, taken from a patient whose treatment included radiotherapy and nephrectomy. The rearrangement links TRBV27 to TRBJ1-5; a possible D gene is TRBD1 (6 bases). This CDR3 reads CASRQGNSVNQPQHF. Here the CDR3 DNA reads TGTGCCAGCAGGCAGGGGAATTCGGTCAATCAGCCCCAGCATTTT.